This T cell receptor (beta chain) stems from a study of T and B cells in COVID-19 patients. Whole-study context: Median age was about 34 years in the recovered cohort and around 67 years in the active-infection cohort. Study-wide results and limits: In COVID-19 patients, T cell receptor beta variable and joining gene use was reportedly strongly skewed. Sorted SARS-CoV-2-responsive or tetramer+ T cells and CD4+, regulatory and CD8+ subsets were not yet sequenced.

This clonotype has just a few counts. The antigen is not known. Blood genomic DNA input for TRB amplification was roughly 250-550 ng. BIOMED2 TRB-A/B primer pools were used in multiplex TRB PCR. TCRdb ran MiXCR on the multiplex PCR reads and lists one entry per CDR3 protein. The table records approximately 8,300 distinct CDR3 sequences, over 30% of them present only once. Trimming took off 1 base at V and 1 base at J, with 4 bases between the two ends. Per the germline V gene, CDR1 is SGHNT and CDR2 is YENEEA. The CDR3 sequence is 13 residues long. Specimen: blood. The sequence was collected from a human donor with active COVID-19. The chain joins TRBV11-3 to TRBJ1-1; D ambiguous. CDR3 amino acids: CASSLGENTEAFF. The CDR3 DNA is TGTGCCAGCAGCTTAGGGGAGAACACTGAAGCTTTCTTT.